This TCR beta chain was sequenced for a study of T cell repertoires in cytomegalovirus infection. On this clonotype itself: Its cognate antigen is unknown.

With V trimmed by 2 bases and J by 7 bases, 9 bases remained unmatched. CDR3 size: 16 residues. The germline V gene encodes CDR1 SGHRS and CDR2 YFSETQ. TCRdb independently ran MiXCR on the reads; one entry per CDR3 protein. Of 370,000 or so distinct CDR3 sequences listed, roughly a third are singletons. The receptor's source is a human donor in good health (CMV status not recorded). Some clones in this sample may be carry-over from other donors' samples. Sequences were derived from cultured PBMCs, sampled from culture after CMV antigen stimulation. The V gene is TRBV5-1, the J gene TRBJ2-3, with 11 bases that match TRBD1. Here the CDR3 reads CASSFMPGQGGNTQYF. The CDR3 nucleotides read TGCGCCAGCAGCTTCATGCCGGGACAGGGGGGAAATACGCAGTATTTT.